These T cell receptor beta chains were read from a single sample in a study of blood T cell repertoires in COVID-19. The assay was immunoSEQ multiplex PCR, and TCRdb's table has in-frame clones only and misses some. Among 85,000 to 130,000 clones, approximately 80% were seen once, and the ten largest hold approximately 3.5%. Sequencing input: peripheral blood. Receptors were obtained from a woman of 80 years or more with active or convalescent COVID-19. The CDR3 runs from the conserved cysteine through the conserved F or W. Fields, in order: V gene, D gene, CDR3 length, J gene, clone size, CDR3 DNA, CDR3 protein. D genes are given only for firm matches. The size of a clone is reported for some rows only, either as once, few or many, or as a class for expanded clones.

TRBV10-3	.	13	TRBJ1-5	.	TGTGCCATCAGCCCAGGGGGCAATCAGCCCCAGCATTTT	CAISPGGNQPQHF
TRBV18	TRBD1	14	TRBJ1-5	.	TGTGCCAGCTCACCAGACAGGGAAAGTCAGCCCCAGCATTTT	CASSPDRESQPQHF
TRBV18	.	14	TRBJ2-7	once	TGTGCCAGCTCACCAAGCCCTTTCTCCTACGAGCAGTACTTC	CASSPSPFSYEQYF
TRBV12-3/TRBV12-4	.	13	TRBJ2-3	.	TGTGCCAGCAGTCTGCTAACTAGCTTCAGGCAGTATTTT	CASSLLTSFRQYF
TRBV7-9	.	12	TRBJ2-5	.	TGTGCCAGCAGCTTAGTTAGTCAGACCCAGTACTTC	CASSLVSQTQYF
TRBV5-1	TRBD1	14	TRBJ1-6	.	TGCGCCAGCAGCTTGTCAGGGGGCAGTCTACCCCTCCACTTT	CASSLSGGSLPLHF
TRBV5-1	TRBD2	14	TRBJ2-7	few	TGCGCCAGCAGGGAGACTAGCGGGAGTTTGGAGCAGTACTTC	CASRETSGSLEQYF
TRBV10-3	.	12	TRBJ2-7	.	TGTGCCACAGGGCAGGGTACGAACGAGCAGTACTTC	CATGQGTNEQYF
TRBV6-5	.	15	TRBJ1-3	once	TGTGCCAGCAGTTACTCTTCTAGCTCTGGAAACACCATATATTTT	CASSYSSSSGNTIYF
TRBV28	.	11	TRBJ2-5	.	TGTGCCAGCGGACAGTTGGAGACCCAGTACTTC	CASGQLETQYF
TRBV20-1	.	11	TRBJ1-1	.	TGCAGTGCTAGCGTTGTTACTGAAGCTTTCTTT	CSASVVTEAFF
TRBV30	.	17	TRBJ2-6	.	TGTGCCTGGAGTGGACCTGGACTTTCACCTGGGGCCAACGTCCTGACTTTC	CAWSGPGLSPGANVLTF
TRBV13	TRBD1	15	TRBJ1-1	.	TGTGCCAGCAGCCGCCGGGACAGACAGAACACTGAAGCTTTCTTT	CASSRRDRQNTEAFF
TRBV7-8	.	16	TRBJ1-5	.	TGTGCCAGCAGCCTCTGGCCCCTGGTCAATAATCAGCCCCAGCATTTT	CASSLWPLVNNQPQHF
TRBV9	TRBD1	15	TRBJ1-3	.	TGTGCCAGCAGCCCGTGGGGGGGACAGGGGGACACCATATATTTT	CASSPWGGQGDTIYF
TRBV3-1/TRBV3-2	TRBD2	15	TRBJ2-2	.	TGTGCCAGCGTAGCCCGGGAGGGCCTCACCGGGGAGCTGTTTTTT	CASVAREGLTGELFF
TRBV5-1	.	14	TRBJ1-6	.	TGCGCCAGCAGCTTGACAGGGAATAATTCACCCCTCCACTTT	CASSLTGNNSPLHF
TRBV5-1	TRBD1	15	TRBJ1-6	few	TGCGCCAGCAGCCTTCAGGGGGACTATAATTCACCCCTCCACTTT	CASSLQGDYNSPLHF
TRBV4-3	.	15	TRBJ2-3	.	TGCGCCAGCAGCCCCGGGACTCAGAGCACAGATACGCAGTATTTT	CASSPGTQSTDTQYF
TRBV14	TRBD1	17	TRBJ1-2	once	TGTGCCAGCAGCCTAAGACAGGGGAGTAGGGATGACTATGGCTACACCTTC	CASSLRQGSRDDYGYTF
TRBV4-1	.	16	TRBJ1-2	.	TGCGCCAGCAGCCGTGGGGGCGAGGGTACTAACTATGGCTACACCTTC	CASSRGGEGTNYGYTF
TRBV6-5	TRBD1	13	TRBJ1-2	.	TGTGCCAGCACGTACAGGGGGGGCTATGGCTACACCTTC	CASTYRGGYGYTF
TRBV25-1	TRBD1	15	TRBJ2-2	.	TGTGCCAGCACAAGAGGGGGCCTGAACACCGGGGAGCTGTTTTTT	CASTRGGLNTGELFF
TRBV18	TRBD2	16	TRBJ2-1	.	TGTGCCAGCTCACCAGGGCTAGCGGGAGTCGGCAGTGAGCAGTTCTTC	CASSPGLAGVGSEQFF
TRBV7-6	TRBD1	17	TRBJ2-7	.	TGTGCCAGCAGCTTACGCGACATTCGACAGGGGGCCTACGAGCAGTACTTC	CASSLRDIRQGAYEQYF
TRBV25-1	TRBD1	17	TRBJ2-2	.	TGTGCCAGCATGACGAGTCTGGGACAGGGAAGAACCGGGGAGCTGTTTTTT	CASMTSLGQGRTGELFF
TRBV2	TRBD1	13	TRBJ2-5	.	TGTGCCAGCAGGGACAGGTCGAGGGAGACCCAGTACTTC	CASRDRSRETQYF
TRBV5-1	.	13	TRBJ2-1	.	TGCGCCAGCAGCCCTGACAGTAACAATGAGCAGTTCTTC	CASSPDSNNEQFF
TRBV2	.	15	TRBJ2-5	.	TGTGCCAGCAGGGTTGTTACGACCCGGGGAGGCGCCCAGTACTTC	CASRVVTTRGGAQYF
TRBV3-1/TRBV3-2	.	17	TRBJ1-4	.	TGTGCCAGCAGCCGCCTTCCGGGTCCCCCAACTAATGAAAAACTGTTTTTT	CASSRLPGPPTNEKLFF
TRBV6-1	.	12	TRBJ2-1	.	TGTGCCAGCAGTGAAGCGCGAACTAGTCAGTTCTTC	CASSEARTSQFF
TRBV7-9	.	13	TRBJ2-1	.	TGTGCCAGCAGCTTAGGGGGGCACAATGAGCAGTTCTTC	CASSLGGHNEQFF
TRBV19	.	13	TRBJ1-2	.	TGTGCCAGTAGTATAGATCTTAGAGATGGCTACACCTTC	CASSIDLRDGYTF
TRBV5-4	.	15	TRBJ1-1	.	TGTGCCAGCAGCTCATCCGGGAAGATAGCCACTGAAGCTTTCTTT	CASSSSGKIATEAFF
TRBV11-3	.	13	TRBJ2-7	.	TGTGCCAGCAGCTTAAGGGGTACCTCCGAGCAGTACTTC	CASSLRGTSEQYF
TRBV6-2/TRBV6-3	.	16	TRBJ2-5	many	TGTGCCAGCAGTCCCGGCGGGGCGGGGTCCCAAGAGACCCAGTACTTC	CASSPGGAGSQETQYF
TRBV2	TRBD2	14	TRBJ2-3	.	TGTGCCAGCAGTGAGATCGGGGGGTCAGATACGCAGTATTTT	CASSEIGGSDTQYF
TRBV30	.	13	TRBJ1-2	.	TGTGCCTGGAGTGTTCGGGGAATGAATGGCTACACCTTC	CAWSVRGMNGYTF
TRBV4-1	.	14	TRBJ2-7	.	TGCGCCAGCAGCCATGGAATAGGGGCTTACGAGCAGTACTTC	CASSHGIGAYEQYF
TRBV5-1	TRBD2	16	TRBJ2-1	.	TGCGCCAGCAGCTTCGTTCCCGGGGGGGTTGCCAATGAGCAGTTCTTC	CASSFVPGGVANEQFF